This T cell receptor (beta chain) was captured in a study of shared clonotypes between healthy human individuals. This CDR3 is built from 14 residues. Germline CDR1 and CDR2: SGHNT and YYREEE (reference sequence). After removal of 5 bases from V and 0 bases from J, the junction contained 4 bases not matched to a gene. Profiling relied on immunoSEQ multiplex PCR, and the TCRdb table lists in-frame clones only, not all of them. Of some 700,000 clones detected, about 90% appear once; the ten largest clones hold 34%. The clonotype originates from a man between 18 and 29 years old in good health. Some clones in this sample may be carry-over from other donors' samples. The genes are TRBV5-4 and TRBJ1-1; 7 bases are a match to TRBD1. Sequences were obtained from memory CD8+ T cells from PBMCs. The subset here: CD45RO+ cells pooled with CCR7-negative TemRA cells. The CDR3 reads CASSWTGMNTEAFF. The CDR3 DNA follows: TGTGCCAGCAGTTGGACAGGAATGAACACTGAAGCTTTCTTT.